This T cell receptor (beta chain) was recovered during a study of cytomegalovirus exposure and HLA in healthy donors (dated by TCRdb to 2016 to 2017). General notes on the study: According to an earlier analysis of a few hundred of the donors, about 179 million T cells yielded over 100 million unique TCR beta sequences and approximately 280 Gb of sequence data. Besides the first cohort of about 730 subjects, a separate validation cohort made up of 120 or so different subjects was used. All discovery cohort repertoires had been generated on a single sequencing platform. The study aimed to test whether signatures of past pathogen exposure could be identified by cataloging public T cell receptors. In an earlier analysis of a few hundred of the donors, high-throughput TCR beta sequencing was used to judge whether each TCR beta V gene segment behaved as functional or pseudogenic. The study combined high-throughput TCR immunosequencing, statistical association of individual TCRs with disease status, and machine learning to predict cytomegalovirus infection status. Of the 300 to 500 genotyped donors, roughly 80% were placed in the genetic ancestry cluster associated with self-reported Caucasian donors. The T cell repertoires of 550 to 850 subjects were profiled by immunosequencing and related to cytomegalovirus serostatus. Rather than using new phenotypic data, the later analysis identified candidate immune exposures from TCR beta sequences and from how often those sequences occurred across donors. Both class I and class II loci were covered by HLA typing, at four-digit resolution. Alongside the repertoire data, information on donor age, sex, ethnicity and CMV serostatus was compiled. About five DR-DQ haplotypes were treated as single units for association and clustering because of strong linkage in the cohort. A later analysis re-analyzed previously published TCR beta repertoires from approximately 700 donors and added high-resolution HLA genotyping to study TCR occurrence patterns. Among several hundred genotyped donors of the cohort, an average of approximately 240,000 unique TCR beta nucleotide sequences was sequenced per donor, of which about 18% were non-productive. The number of donors typed differed by locus, with roughly 629-640 for A, B, C, DRB1 and DQB1, over 500 for DQA1, 606 for DPA1, and roughly 450 for DPB1. A later genetic analysis took genome-wide SNP genotypes for 398 of the 666 donors and used that subset as a discovery cohort. About 310 gigabases of sequencing data and tens of millions of unique TCR sequences were included in an early release covering roughly 600 HLA-typed donors. Broad study findings and their caveats: In a later analysis, the rate of TCR association differed among HLA loci, with DRB1 alleles having the most associated TCRs and HLA-C alleles having the fewest. In an earlier analysis of 587 of the donors, most TCR beta V segments appeared in productive rearrangements about 87% or about 30% of the time, broadly matching IMGT annotations. Compared with equally common non-associated chains, HLA-associated TCR beta chains in a later analysis were more clonally expanded and had lower generation probabilities. A further reported finding was that TCR beta sequences accurately predicted the HLA-A and HLA-B alleles for most subjects in the first cohort. For the cohort, immune exposure information was limited to CMV serostatus. When HLA alleles, especially DR and DQ, strongly co-occurred, TCR associations were difficult to assign to individual alleles. According to a later analysis, parvovirus B19, influenza, CMV and Epstein-Barr virus appeared linked to several top co-occurrence clusters. In both the original and validation cohorts, the classifier was reported to diagnose cytomegalovirus status with high specificity and sensitivity. The cohort was sequenced for TCR beta chains only, and without alpha or paired-chain data the features that could be detected were limited. Linkage disequilibrium might explain the correlated functional status among segregating V segments, but an unknown experimental factor could not be ruled out. The 87-base-pair reads could not distinguish some IMGT-functional V segments, including TRBV6-2 and TRBV6-3, so those segments were excluded. HLA typing was unavailable for some donors at each locus, so association tests used only the typed subset. According to a later analysis, most CMV-associated TCR beta chains appeared to be HLA-restricted, and the HLA associations seemed to be driven largely by CMV exposure. The authors suggested that the approach could potentially be extended to other disease states and immunological phenotypes. In a later genetic analysis, fewer N-insertions in productive TCRs were reported among donors in an Asian-associated ancestry cluster than the roughly 700-donor mean. Presence/absence analyses assumed roughly uniform sequencing depth across donors, an assumption that may not hold. While some public TCRs were present in many individuals, most TCR sequences turned up only very rarely across donors. At a false discovery rate of 0.05, a later analysis linked about 16,000 TCR beta sequences to specific HLA alleles. A group of highly shared sequence variants was considered likely to be a technical artifact of the sequencing pipeline. Approximately 16 rarely observed V segments, including chromosome 9 orphons, were excluded from the earlier analysis of a few hundred of the donors because counts were too low. In vitro tests confirmed that three of the cytomegalovirus-associated TCR beta chains recognize cytomegalovirus antigens. The study listed 164 TCR beta chains as associated with cytomegalovirus. An association between a missense DCLRE1C variant and V-gene and J-gene trimming of TCR beta chains was found in a later genetic analysis and replicated in an independent cohort.

Comments on this clone: Its antigen target is currently unknown. One base away there is no much larger clone; base qualities are not given.

Per the germline V gene (reference sequence), GTSNPN is the CDR1 and SVGIG is the CDR2. V is pared back by 0 bases and J by 0 bases, with 17 bases lying between the germline termini. Reading from cysteine to phenylalanine, the CDR3 counts 18 amino acids. Here the CDR3 DNA is all that survives: 54 bases in frame from base 1. The cohort comprised some 730 healthy bone marrow donors. Cohort members were all nominally healthy when sampled, although unrecorded immune exposures were likely present. The donor tested CMV seronegative and was one of the 352 seronegative cohort members. Each donor provided a peripheral blood sample, and peripheral blood mononuclear cells were used for TCR beta sequencing. The Qiagen DNeasy Blood Extraction Kit was used to extract genomic DNA from the blood cell samples. Library preparation was by the immunoSEQ multiplex PCR assay. The multiplex PCR relied on a mix of 60 forward primers for TCR Vbeta segments and 13 reverse primers for TCR Jbeta segments. Amplification of the CDR3 region of rearranged TCR beta genes was performed with a multiplex PCR assay on genomic DNA. On the Illumina HiSeq System, the amplified TCR beta libraries were sequenced as 87-base-pair reads. In the authors' own workflow: A later analysis counted around 72 million unique TCR beta chains across the 600 to 850 repertoires, and some 12 million of these chains were shared by at least two donors. Raw reads were error-corrected and collapsed into unique sequences by a nearest-neighbor algorithm in which closely related sequences were merged to remove PCR and sequencing errors. To assign V, D and J gene segments, CDR3 sequences were aligned to IMGT reference sequences. For a sequence to be retained, a match of at least six nucleotides to both a V gene segment and a J gene segment was required. Rearrangements were classified as productive when the CDR3 lacked stop codons and remained in frame with V and J, and all other rearrangements were classified as non-productive. CDR3 was defined by IMGT convention, running from the second conserved V-encoded cysteine to the conserved J-encoded phenylalanine. The earlier analysis of about 620 of the donors excluded sequences that lacked an unambiguous match to a single V gene segment. An earlier analysis of 550 to 650 of the donors classified V segments as functional when productive rearrangements were above 56.7% and as segregating when the standard deviation between donors was above 5%. A statistical classification framework was built to diagnose cytomegalovirus status from the catalog of TCR beta chain sequences. A later analysis assigned V and J genes by comparing TCR nucleotide sequences with IMGT/GENE-DB human TR gene sequences. A later analysis assigned CDR3 sequences and most-parsimonious VDJ recombination scenarios with the TCRdist pipeline. In a later analysis, each TCR beta chain was defined by its CDR3 amino acid sequence together with its V-gene family, and reads without a unique V-gene family were excluded. In a later analysis, a few hundred highly shared, low-generation-probability nucleotide sequences were removed to address suspected cross-contamination and a sequencing artifact. A later analysis calculated a clonal expansion index for each public chain from normalized within-repertoire ranks of inferred template counts. In a later analysis, generation probabilities were computed using a VDJ recombination model fitted to out-of-frame rearrangements, and the results were checked against IGoR. Hypergeometric tests were used in a later analysis to score TCR-TCR, TCR-HLA and TCR-CMV co-occurrence, with a repertoire-size bias correction applied to the TCR pairs. A later analysis estimated false discovery rates by permuting HLA or CMV assignments 20 times. A later analysis grouped co-occurring TCRs with DBSCAN, adding TCRdist sequence similarity when clustering within HLA-allele-positive subsets. Repertoires with fewer than 30,000 or more than 120,000 public chains were left out of co-occurrence clustering, as were about 5 repertoires with anomalous nucleotide sharing. Held by TCRdb, this immuneACCESS table contains in-frame sequences only and omits some clones. Under half of the omission traces to an unresolved V gene where checked; the cause of the rest is unknown. V, J and clone size reflect that table, while D and trimming were determined from the DNA. The sample yields roughly 120,000 clones; 80% were counted once. Clones ranked in the top ten supply 3.3% of the sample.

This sequence originates from a male donor in good health and CMV-seronegative. In this chain, TRBV30 is recombined with TRBJ2-2; TRBD2 is perhaps the D gene, given 7 matching bases. Sample: PBMCs. The CDR3 here reads CAWSVGGEFPTNTGELFF. The nucleotide sequence reads TGTGCCTGGAGTGTAGGGGGGGAGTTCCCAACGAACACCGGGGAGCTGTTTTTT. The reference TRBV30 and TRBJ2-2 proteins fill in what lies around the CDR3, so the full variable domain reads SQTIHQWPATLVQPVGSPLSLECTVEGTSNPNLYWYRQAAGRGLQLLFYSVGIGQISSEVPQNLSASRPQDRQFILSSKKLLLSDSGFYLCAWSVGGEFPTNTGELFFGEGSRLTVL.